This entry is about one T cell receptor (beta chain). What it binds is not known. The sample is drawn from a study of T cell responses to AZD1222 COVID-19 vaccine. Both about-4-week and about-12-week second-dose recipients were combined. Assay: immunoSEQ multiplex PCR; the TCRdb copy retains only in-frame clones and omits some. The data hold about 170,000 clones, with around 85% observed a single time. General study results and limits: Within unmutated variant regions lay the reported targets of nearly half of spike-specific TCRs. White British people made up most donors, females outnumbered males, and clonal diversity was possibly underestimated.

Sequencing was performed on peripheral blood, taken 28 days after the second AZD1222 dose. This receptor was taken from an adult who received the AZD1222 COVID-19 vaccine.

The CDR3, as DNA: TGTGCCAGCAGTTTCCTAGAGAACACCGGGGAGCTGTTTTTT. Encoded protein: CASSFLENTGELFF. V is TRBV27 and J is TRBJ2-2; D gene uncertain. The CDR3 is 14 residues long. Germline CDR1 MNHEY, CDR2 SMNVEV (reference sequence). V was cut by 3 bases and J by 1 base, with 6 bases left in between.